This paragraph reports one T cell receptor beta chain. Patients of the Seattle cohort, enrolled during active infection, were followed longitudinally. Original analysis: Amplification with reference gene primers provided the estimates of nucleated cell counts. Some clones are missing from TCRdb's copy, which holds only in-frame ones; the method was immunoSEQ multiplex PCR. V and J calls and clone size are as listed in that table; D and trimming were resolved from the DNA. The sample records some 220,000 clones, approximately 85% being singletons. This entry is derived from a study of blood T cell repertoires in COVID-19. Overall study: The analysed material was cDNA or gDNA that came from T cells, B-cell-depleted T cells, or PBMCs.

The CDR3 spans 13 residues. The germline CDR1 and CDR2 sequences are SGHTA and FQGTGA. V was cut by 6 bases and J by 4 bases, with 11 bases left in between. This TCR was recovered from a woman in her 70s with COVID-19, enrolled during active disease. The chain combines TRBV7-3 with TRBJ2-3; D is unclear. The sequencing sample was made of peripheral blood. CDR3 DNA sequence: TGTGCCAGCAGTGCCGTACGGGCAGATACGCAGTATTTT. Protein sequence: CASSAVRADTQYF.